The 31 T cell receptor beta chains below come from one sample, sequenced in a study of identical twins' blood T cells. MiXCR, run by TCRdb on the 5' RACE reads, gives a single entry per CDR3 protein. Altogether a few hundred thousand distinct CDR3 sequences are present, roughly 27% being singletons, with the ten largest covering 5.5% to 6.5%. Specimen: PBMCs. These receptors all come from a woman aged 18-49 years in good health.

This clonotype was counted only a few times. Since a much larger clone is just one base distant, this may be a read error. V is TRBV10-2 and J is TRBJ1-5; D unclear. CDR1 WSHSY and CDR2 SAAADI come from the germline V gene. CDR3 size: 14 residues. Here the CDR3 DNA reads TGCGCCCGCAGTTCCGATTATAGCAATCAGCCCCAGCATTTT. Protein product: CARSSDYSNQPQHF.

The chain couples TRBV10-3 to TRBJ1-5, with 7 bases identical to TRBD1. CDR3 length: 12 residues. CDR1 and CDR2 from the germline V gene are ENHRY and SYGVKD. V was pared by 10 bases and J by 5 bases, with 5 bases of the junction left unmatched. Here the CDR3 DNA reads TGTGCCACAGCCGGGACAGATCAGCCCCAGCATTTT. Amino acid sequence: CATAGTDQPQHF.

This clonotype has a handful of counts. The V and J genes are TRBV29-1 and TRBJ2-3; 7 bases match TRBD2. J was trimmed by 0 bases and V by 6 bases; bases with no gene match: 9. Germline V CDR1 and CDR2: SQVTM, ANQGSEA. CDR3 length equals 15 residues. In nucleotides, the CDR3 is TGCAGCGTCGACACTAGCGCCACTAGCACAGATACGCAGTATTTT. Amino acids: CSVDTSATSTDTQYF.

A few counts support this clonotype. V is TRBV7-9 and J is TRBJ1-4, with 7 bases identical to TRBD1. CDR3 length equals 17 residues. J was trimmed by 0 bases and V by 3 bases; bases with no gene match: 7. The germline gives CDR1 SEHNR, CDR2 FQNEAQ (reference sequence). The CDR3 coding sequence is TGTGCCAGCAGCTTGACAGGGTTAGGCACAACTAATGAAAAACTGTTTTTT. Translation gives CASSLTGLGTTNEKLFF.

This clonotype has at least ten counts. The chain carries TRBV6-2 or TRBV6-3 and TRBJ2-2, with 9 nucleotides matching TRBD2. CDR1 and CDR2 (germline): MNHEY, SVGEGT. The CDR3 is 15 amino acids. The ends lost 6 bases at V and 5 bases at J; junction bases unmatched: 7. The CDR3 reads CASSQTSGETGELFF. CDR3 in DNA: TGTGCCAGCAGCCAGACTAGCGGAGAGACCGGGGAGCTGTTTTTT.

This clonotype was recorded many times. The rearrangement uses TRBV6-6 and TRBJ1-2; 7 nucleotides line up with TRBD1. V lost 6 bases, J lost 3 bases, and 4 bases stayed unmatched. CDR3 length equals 13 residues. Looked up from germline, CDR1 is MNHNY and CDR2 is SVGAGI (reference sequence). The CDR3 here is CASRSTGDYGYTF. The CDR3 region has the DNA TGTGCCAGCAGAAGTACAGGGGACTATGGCTACACCTTC.

This clonotype has a handful of counts. The chain recombines TRBV7-2 with TRBJ1-1; D gene ambiguous. The ends were cut back, 5 bases at V and 7 bases at J, with 14 bases in the middle. Germline V gene sequence: CDR1 SGHTA, CDR2 FQGNSA. The CDR3 is made up of 13 amino acids. CDR3 region: CASSPYITNEAFF. Written as DNA, the CDR3 is TGTGCCAGCAGCCCCTACATCACGAATGAAGCTTTCTTT.

This clonotype was seen just once. The CDR3 DNA sequence: TGTGCCACCACGAGGGACAGGGGGCGGGCTGAAGCTTTCTTT. This sequence encodes CATTRDRGRAEAFF. J is TRBJ1-1 and V is TRBV6-1, with TRBD1 matching 12 bases. CDR1 and CDR2 (germline): MNHNS, SASEGT. V lost 10 bases, J lost 6 bases, and 9 bases stayed unmatched. The CDR3 length is 14 residues.

The chain is built from TRBV29-1 and TRBJ2-2, with D perhaps matching TRBD1 (6 bases). Per germline, CDR1 SQVTM and CDR2 ANQGSEA. The ends were cut back, 5 bases at V and 0 bases at J, with 10 bases in the middle. This CDR3 spans 14 amino acids. CDR3: CSVTGLANTGELFF. For the CDR3, the DNA is TGCAGCGTTACAGGGTTGGCGAACACCGGGGAGCTGTTTTTT.

The CDR3 coding sequence is TGTGCCAGCAGCCTAGAGGGCAGTGAAGCTTTCTTT. Its translation is CASSLEGSEAFF. The chain employs TRBV7-9 and TRBJ1-1; D is unclear. V gave up 5 bases and J gave up 7 bases, with 11 bases separating them. This CDR3 spans 12 amino acids. Germline V CDR1 and CDR2: SEHNR, FQNEAQ (reference sequence). Using reference TRBV7-9 and TRBJ1-1 for the parts outside the CDR3, the full variable domain is DTGVSQNPRHKITKRGQNVTFRCDPISEHNRLYWYRQTLGQGPEFLTYFQNEAQLEKSRLLSDRFSAERPKGSFSTLEIQRTEQGDSAMYLCASSLEGSEAFFGQGTRLTVV.

About this clonotype: Being one base from a much bigger clone, this may be a read error. Without the conserved terminal phenylalanine or tryptophan, this CDR3 likely stems from a read error. This chain connects TRBV12-3 or TRBV12-4 to TRBJ2-1, with 8 nucleotides matching TRBD2. This CDR3 is 14 amino acids long. V was pared by 10 bases and J by 6 bases, with 11 bases of the junction left unmatched. The CDR3 region has the DNA TGTGCCACCTCGAGCGGGAGTGTCGGCAATGAGCAGTTCCTC. It specifies CATSSGSVGNEQFL.

The chain has TRBV12-3 or TRBV12-4 and TRBJ1-1, with 7 bases identical to TRBD1. The CDR3 is made up of 13 amino acids. J was trimmed by 5 bases and V by 6 bases; bases with no gene match: 6. In DNA form, the CDR3 reads TGTGCCAGCAGGGACAGGCGGGGTACTGAAGCTTTCTTT. Its translation is CASRDRRGTEAFF.

Many counts were recorded for this clonotype. The chain recombines TRBV2 with TRBJ2-5, with D possibly being TRBD2 (5 bases). V gave up 1 base and J gave up 4 bases, with 10 bases separating them. CDR1 and CDR2 from the germline V gene are SNHLY and FYNNEI. This CDR3 is built from 14 residues. The CDR3 sequence is CASSEVSGSETQYF. The CDR3 nucleotides read TGTGCCAGCAGTGAAGTGAGCGGTTCAGAGACCCAGTACTTC. The complete variable domain, with remaining parts taken from reference TRBV2 and TRBJ2-5, reads EPEVTQTPSHQVTQMGQEVILRCVPISNHLYFYWYRQILGQKVEFLVSFYNNEISEKSEIFDDQFSVERPDGSNFTLKIRSTKLEDSAMYFCASSEVSGSETQYFGPGTRLLVL.

This clonotype turned up a few times. The chain links TRBV29-1 to TRBJ2-3, with D possibly called TRBD1 or TRBD2 (5 bases each). The germline V and J ends were trimmed by 4 bases and 2 bases, with 13 bases remaining between them. The length of the CDR3 is 14 residues. Germline V CDR1 and CDR2: SQVTM, ANQGSEA. This chain's CDR3 is CSVAGTQDTDTQYF. CDR3 DNA sequence: TGCAGCGTTGCCGGGACCCAGGACACAGATACGCAGTATTTT.

The chain has TRBV12-3 or TRBV12-4 and TRBJ1-5; weak D call: TRBD1 (5 bases). Trimming removed 3 bases from V and 8 bases from J, with 11 bases in between. This CDR3 region has 13 residues. The CDR3 spells CASSLGPREPQHF. CDR3 bases: TGTGCCAGCAGTTTGGGACCCCGGGAGCCCCAGCATTTT.

This clonotype was observed a few times. This chain connects TRBV18 to TRBJ1-2, with D possibly TRBD1 on 5 matching bases. There are 17 residues in the CDR3. Trimming left V 2 bases short and J 4 bases short, with 20 bases between. Germline V gene sequence: CDR1 KGHSH, CDR2 LQKENI. The CDR3, as DNA: TGTGCCAGCTCACCATTCCAGGTGCGCAGTAGGGGCTATGGCTACACCTTC. The encoded protein is CASSPFQVRSRGYGYTF.

The sample holds many counts of this clonotype. The gene calls are TRBV7-8 and TRBJ2-2; possibly TRBD1 for D (5 bases). The CDR3 runs 14 residues. V was clipped by 3 bases and J by 0 bases, with 5 bases between them. Germline V gene sequence: CDR1 SGHVS, CDR2 FQNEAQ. CDR3 bases: TGTGCCAGCAGCTTGACAGCGAACACCGGGGAGCTGTTTTTT. Translated, it gives CASSLTANTGELFF.

The chain couples TRBV18 to TRBJ1-1; D is unclear. The germline V and J ends were trimmed by 0 bases and 2 bases, with 13 bases remaining between them. The CDR3 spans 16 residues. CDR1 and CDR2 from the germline V gene are KGHSH and LQKENI. CDR3 DNA: TGTGCCAGCTCACCACCCGGCAGGCAACGAAACACTGAAGCTTTCTTT. Protein: CASSPPGRQRNTEAFF. Looking up the rest from reference TRBV18 and TRBJ1-1 gives the full variable domain: NAGVMQNPRHLVRRRGQEARLRCSPMKGHSHVYWYRQLPEEGLKFMVYLQKENIIDESGMPKERFSAEFPKEGPSILRIQQVVRGDSAAYFCASSPPGRQRNTEAFFGQGTRLTVV.

This clonotype occurred a few times. The genes are TRBV9 and TRBJ2-3; weak D call: TRBD2 (5 bases). Germline V gene lookup returns CDR1 SGDLS and CDR2 YYNGEE. The V end was cut by 0 bases, the J end by 6 bases, with 8 bases between. The CDR3 length is 13 residues. The CDR3 nucleotides are TGTGCCAGCAGCGTAGAGAGGGCGGATACGCAGTATTTT. Its protein is CASSVERADTQYF.

This clonotype has a handful of counts. The rearrangement joins TRBV20-1 to TRBJ2-1, with D possibly being TRBD2 (6 bases). The V end was cut by 4 bases, the J end by 5 bases, with 18 bases between. The length of the CDR3 is 15 residues. Germline assignment: CDR1 DFQATT and CDR2 SNEGSKA (reference sequence). CDR3 residues: CSATFSGLGNNEQFF. CDR3 coding DNA: TGCAGTGCTACTTTTAGCGGACTTGGAAACAATGAGCAGTTCTTC.

As concerns this clonotype: A junction end diverges from the germline sequence, so it may reflect a read error. V gene TRBV7-9 combines with J gene TRBJ2-1; D is undetermined. The germline V gene encodes CDR1 SEHNR and CDR2 FQNEAQ (reference sequence). The length of the CDR3 is 12 residues. In DNA form, the CDR3 reads TGTGCCAACAGCTTTCAGGCCAATGAGCAGTTCTTC. This gives the protein CANSFQANEQFF.

The chain uses TRBV19 and TRBJ2-5, with 7 nucleotides matching TRBD1. In germline, CDR1 is LNHDA, CDR2 SQIVND (reference sequence). This CDR3 region has 16 residues. Unmatched junction bases numbered 12, after V lost 5 bases and J lost 3 bases. The CDR3 here is CASSFARRGTKETQYF. The CDR3 DNA reads TGTGCCAGTAGTTTCGCGCGCAGGGGGACGAAAGAGACCCAGTACTTC.

The chain recombines TRBV12-3 or TRBV12-4 with TRBJ1-1; unclear D gene. Trimming stripped 3 bases from V and 12 bases from J, with 14 bases between. This CDR3 comprises 12 residues. CDR3 residues: CASSFPILGTFF. CDR3 coding DNA: TGTGCCAGCAGTTTCCCCATCCTCGGGACTTTCTTT.

This chain joins TRBV20-1 and TRBJ1-4; 11 bases are shared with TRBD1. The CDR3 consists of 14 residues. CDR1 and CDR2 from the germline V gene are DFQATT and SNEGSKA (reference sequence). Losses at the gene ends were 6 bases for V and 10 bases for J; bases not matched to a gene: 10. The CDR3 here is CSATSGTGGRKLFF. The CDR3 region has the DNA TGCAGTGCCACCTCCGGGACAGGGGGGAGAAAACTGTTTTTT.

A remark on this clonotype: Relative to the germline gene, one junction end is altered; a read error may explain this. V gene TRBV28 combines with J gene TRBJ2-2; TRBD2 is a possible D gene (5 bases). Germline-derived CDR1 and CDR2 are MDHEN and SYDVKM. The CDR3 sequence is 13 residues long. CDR3 nucleotide sequence: TGTGCCAGCAGTTTACGGCTAAACGGGGAGCTGTGTTTT. Protein: CASSLRLNGELCF.

This clonotype was recorded many times. V usage is TRBV12-3 or TRBV12-4 and J usage is TRBJ1-5; no clear D. The CDR3 runs 16 residues. V was pared by 5 bases and J by 0 bases, with 14 bases between. The DNA of the CDR3 is TGTGCCAGCAGTCTACGTCCTGACGGTAGCAATCAGCCCCAGCATTTT. It translates to CASSLRPDGSNQPQHF.

This clonotype was detected only a few times. This chain connects TRBV27 to TRBJ2-2, with 10 bases identical to TRBD1. V shed 3 bases and J 5 bases; nucleotides not matched to a gene: 3. CDR3 size: 15 residues. Germline V gene sequence: CDR1 MNHEY, CDR2 SMNVEV (reference sequence). The CDR3 loop is CASSFRDRGTGELFF. The CDR3 DNA is TGTGCCAGCAGTTTCCGGGACAGGGGAACCGGGGAGCTGTTTTTT.

This clonotype was detected a few times. This chain joins TRBV29-1 and TRBJ1-1; D ambiguous. The CDR3 has 14 amino acids. CDR1 SQVTM and CDR2 ANQGSEA come from the germline V gene. V lost 4 bases to trimming and J lost 4 bases, with 16 bases between them. CDR3 loop: CSVVPVAGVTEAFF. For the CDR3, the DNA is TGCAGCGTTGTACCGGTGGCTGGCGTCACTGAAGCTTTCTTT.

This clonotype was observed a few times. The chain joins TRBV4-1 to TRBJ1-4; 9 bases are a match to TRBD1. This CDR3 is 14 amino acids long. The V and J ends lost 6 bases and 7 bases, in that order; junction bases with no gene match: 6. Germline assignment: CDR1 MGHRA and CDR2 YSYEKL. CDR3 sequence: CASSPQGAFEKLFF. Written as DNA, the CDR3 is TGCGCCAGCAGTCCACAGGGGGCATTTGAAAAACTGTTTTTT.

This clonotype came up a few times. The V and J genes are TRBV9 and TRBJ2-4; D not certain. This CDR3 has 15 residues. With 0 bases removed from V and 12 bases from J, the gap between germline ends came to 19 bases. The germline CDR1 and CDR2 sequences are SGDLS and YYNGEE. In DNA, the CDR3 is TGTGCCAGCAGCGTAGAGGGAACTACCACCTTCCGTCAGTACTTC. It translates to CASSVEGTTTFRQYF.

The V and J genes are TRBV5-1 and TRBJ2-4; D is unclear. Germline CDR1 is SGHRS and CDR2 is YFSETQ. Trimming stripped 3 bases from V and 3 bases from J, with 10 bases between. The CDR3 contains 14 residues. The CDR3 loop is CASSSTNGKNIQYF. DNA of the CDR3: TGCGCCAGCAGCTCAACGAATGGCAAAAACATTCAGTACTTC.